These 9 T cell receptor beta chains originate from one sample sequenced in a study of cytomegalovirus exposure and HLA in healthy donors (dated by TCRdb to about 2017). The library came from the immunoSEQ multiplex PCR assay. For the multiplex PCR, a mixture combining 60 forward primers for TCR Vbeta segments and 13 reverse primers for TCR Jbeta segments was used. Imported from immuneACCESS, the table was reduced by TCRdb to in-frame sequences with V and J called. These copies leave out some clones; in studies compared against another copy, an unresolved V gene accounts for under half, and the cause of the remainder is not known. This sample's listing comprises some 200,000 clones. Jointly, the top ten make up approximately 6.5% of the sample. The material sequenced was PBMCs. The receptors come from a man between 25 and 39 years old in good health and CMV-seronegative.

The rearrangement joins TRBV6-5 to TRBJ1-4; D is ambiguous. CDR1 MNHEY and CDR2 SVGAGI come from the germline V gene. The CDR3 length is 12 residues. V was clipped by 9 bases and J by 6 bases, with 11 bases between them. CDR3 coding DNA: TGTGCCAGTAGCCCGGGGTATGAAAAACTGTTTTTT. Translating it yields CASSPGYEKLFF.

This sequence joins TRBV5-5 and TRBJ1-4; D is perhaps TRBD1 (5 bases). Between the trimmed V and J ends, which lost 0 bases and 5 bases, there was a span of 8 bases. Germline CDR1 reads SGHKS; CDR2 reads YYEKEE (reference sequence). The length of the CDR3 is 14 residues. CDR3 in amino acids: CASSLARVNEKLFF. The CDR3 bases are TGTGCCAGCAGCTTGGCCAGGGTAAATGAAAAACTGTTTTTT.

This rearrangement joins TRBV7-2 to TRBJ1-2; 7 positions match TRBD1. This CDR3 spans 15 amino acids. V shed 5 bases, J shed 0 bases, and the junction held 6 bases outside the gene matches. Germline V gene sequence: CDR1 SGHTA, CDR2 FQGNSA. This CDR3 is CASSPGGTANYGYTF. CDR3 nucleotides: TGTGCCAGCAGCCCAGGCGGGACAGCTAACTATGGCTACACCTTC.

The chain carries TRBV25-1 and TRBJ1-1; 7 positions agree with TRBD1. Germline trimming cut 3 bases from V and 0 bases from J; bases unmatched to any gene: 4. There are 15 residues in the CDR3. Germline loops: CDR1 MGHDK, CDR2 SYGVNS. CDR3 in DNA: TGTGCCAGCAGTGACAGGGGGGCCATGAACACTGAAGCTTTCTTT. It encodes CASSDRGAMNTEAFF.

V is TRBV18 and J is TRBJ2-3; possible D gene TRBD1, 5 bases. The V and J ends lost 6 bases and 6 bases respectively, with 19 bases between them. The CDR3 is 15 residues long. CDR1 is KGHSH and CDR2 is LQKENI in the germline V gene. CDR3 bases: TGTGCCAGCTCCCCCTCGACAGCCACAATGGATACGCAGTATTTT. This translates into CASSPSTATMDTQYF.

The V gene is TRBV4-1, the J gene TRBJ2-1; 7 positions agree with TRBD1. CDR1 is MGHRA and CDR2 is YSYEKL in the germline V gene. J lost 6 bases, V lost 3 bases, and 8 bases had no gene match. The CDR3 totals 15 residues. Here the CDR3 reads CASSQADRDLNEQFF. The CDR3 DNA sequence: TGCGCCAGCAGCCAGGCTGACAGGGACCTCAATGAGCAGTTCTTC.

In DNA form, the CDR3 reads TGTGCCAGCAGACCAGGGATTTACGAGCAGTACTTC. Residues: CASRPGIYEQYF. The chain uses TRBV28 and TRBJ2-7; D possibly corresponds to TRBD1 (5 bases). The CDR3 runs 12 residues. CDR1 MDHEN and CDR2 SYDVKM come from the germline V gene. The V end lost 6 bases, the J end lost 4 bases, and 10 bases lay between the germline ends.

This chain uses TRBV5-1 with TRBJ2-5; D is perhaps TRBD1 (5 bases). This CDR3 is built from 15 residues. V was shortened by 1 base and J by 2 bases, with 12 bases between the two germline ends. Per the germline V gene, CDR1 is SGHRS and CDR2 is YFSETQ. CDR3 coding DNA: TGCGCCAGCAGCTTGAGTACAGGCTTACAAGAGACCCAGTACTTC. The encoded protein is CASSLSTGLQETQYF. Based on the CDR3 plus reference TRBV5-1 and TRBJ2-5, the full variable domain is KAGVTQTPRYLIKTRGQQVTLSCSPISGHRSVSWYQQTPGQGLQFLFEYFSETQRNKGNFPGRFSGRQFSNSRSEMNVSTLELGDSALYLCASSLSTGLQETQYFGPGTRLLVL.

Concerning this clone itself: The same CDR3 is also encoded by other DNA sequences in this sample. The chain has TRBV11-2 and TRBJ1-1, with D tentatively TRBD1 (6 bases). CDR1 and CDR2 (germline): SGHAT, FQNNGV. V was trimmed by 5 bases and J by 7 bases, leaving 11 bases between them. This CDR3 comprises 12 residues. Here the CDR3 reads CASSLTGSEAFF. In nucleotides, the CDR3 is TGTGCCAGCAGCCTCACAGGGAGTGAAGCTTTCTTT.